Listed below are T cell receptor beta chains from one sample, sequenced in a study of read filtering for tumor transcriptome and immune sequencing. One entry per CDR3 protein, called by TCRdb with MiXCR from the reads. The sample consists of 45,000 to 55,000 distinct CDR3 sequences, roughly 18% of them appearing once. Sequenced: a population of CD138-negative cells sorted from bone marrow. Every receptor here comes from a donor at least 40 years old with multiple myeloma. CDR3s include the opening cysteine and the closing phenylalanine or tryptophan. A D gene is named only where the DNA matches it firmly. Not every row has a clone size; where given, it reads once, few, many or a size class.

CDR3 protein | CDR3 DNA | J gene | CDR3 length | D gene | clone size | V gene
CASSTRGGTGELFF | TGTGCCAGCAGTACCCGGGGCGGCACCGGGGAGCTGTTTTTT | TRBJ2-2 | 14 | NA | few | TRBV6-1
CSAEDRVNTEAFF | TGCAGTGCAGAGGACAGAGTGAACACTGAAGCTTTCTTT | TRBJ1-1 | 13 | NA | few | TRBV20-1
CASSSIPGLADYRGITQYF | TGTGCCAGCAGTTCGATCCCGGGACTAGCGGATTACCGCGGGATAACCCAGTACTTC | TRBJ2-5 | 19 | TRBD2 | NA | TRBV6-2/TRBV6-3
CASSFRQGTEAFF | TGCGCCAGCAGCTTTAGACAGGGGACTGAAGCTTTCTTT | TRBJ1-1 | 13 | TRBD1 | many | TRBV5-1
CSVDPGTSGSYEQYF | TGCAGCGTTGACCCCGGGACTAGCGGGAGTTACGAGCAGTACTTC | TRBJ2-7 | 15 | TRBD2 | many | TRBV29-1
CASSLTSGSYNEQFF | TGTGCCAGCAGTTTGACTAGCGGCTCCTACAATGAGCAGTTCTTC | TRBJ2-1 | 15 | TRBD2 | many | TRBV27
CASSPLSGSSYNEQFF | TGCGCCAGCAGCCCTTTGAGCGGGAGCTCCTACAATGAGCAGTTCTTC | TRBJ2-1 | 16 | TRBD2 | many | TRBV5-1
CASSRNRRGGELFF | TGTGCCAGCAGCCGTAACAGGCGTGGCGGGGAGCTGTTTTTT | TRBJ2-2 | 14 | NA | many | TRBV3-1
CASTTGGGLGKLFF | TGTGCCAGCACCACTGGGGGAGGGTTAGGAAAACTGTTTTTT | TRBJ1-4 | 14 | NA | many | TRBV6-6
CSAEGAGVSYEQYF | TGCAGCGCAGAGGGGGCAGGGGTCTCCTACGAGCAGTACTTC | TRBJ2-7 | 14 | TRBD1 | many | TRBV29-1
CASSQNGGGRGSGELFF | TGTGCCAGCAGCCAGAATGGCGGGGGGCGCGGATCTGGGGAGCTGTTTTTT | TRBJ2-2 | 17 | TRBD2 | many | TRBV4-2
CASSPTGTDTQYF | TGTGCCAGCAGCCCGACAGGCACAGATACGCAGTATTTT | TRBJ2-3 | 13 | NA | NA | TRBV7-3
CATSDRAVPLPVYTF | TGTGCCACCAGTGATCGGGCCGTTCCCCTCCCCGTCTACACCTTC | TRBJ1-2 | 15 | NA | many | TRBV24-1
CSANVAGGPYSEQFF | TGCAGTGCTAACGTAGCGGGAGGGCCTTACAGTGAGCAGTTCTTC | TRBJ2-1 | 15 | TRBD2 | NA | TRBV20-1
CSANDGGISSWVQETQYF | TGCAGTGCTAATGACGGCGGAATCTCATCGTGGGTCCAAGAGACCCAGTACTTC | TRBJ2-5 | 18 | NA | many | TRBV20-1
CASSYPTTNTEAFF | TGTGCCAGCAGTTATCCGACAACGAACACTGAAGCTTTCTTT | TRBJ1-1 | 14 | NA | many | TRBV7-9
CASRSYWTSGVSGISYNEQFF | TGTGCCAGCAGATCTTACTGGACTAGCGGGGTGTCTGGGATCTCCTACAATGAGCAGTTCTTC | TRBJ2-1 | 21 | TRBD2 | many | TRBV7-9
CASSLVGQRPYNEQFF | TGTGCCAGCAGTTTGGTCGGTCAGAGGCCCTACAATGAGCAGTTCTTC | TRBJ2-1 | 16 | NA | NA | TRBV28
CASSSSFGGSQPQHF | TGTGCCAGCAGTTCCTCTTTCGGGGGAAGTCAGCCCCAGCATTTT | TRBJ1-5 | 15 | NA | many | TRBV6-5
CASSRGDNTGELFF | TGTGCCAGCAGTCGGGGGGACAACACCGGGGAGCTGTTTTTT | TRBJ2-2 | 14 | TRBD2 | many | TRBV28
CASRGGQFGEAFF | TGCGCCAGCAGGGGAGGACAGTTTGGTGAAGCTTTCTTT | TRBJ1-1 | 13 | NA | many | TRBV10-2
CSARGVAGGSTDTQYF | TGCAGTGCTAGAGGGGTCGCGGGGGGGAGCACAGATACGCAGTATTTT | TRBJ2-3 | 16 | TRBD2 | many | TRBV20-1
CASSAYTSPTLGEQYF | TGTGCCAGCAGCGCCTACACCTCTCCTACCCTAGGCGAGCAGTACTTC | TRBJ2-7 | 16 | NA | many | TRBV9
CASSSLLVGVDQPQHF | TGTGCCAGTAGTTCCCTCCTTGTGGGCGTAGATCAGCCCCAGCATTTT | TRBJ1-5 | 16 | NA | NA | TRBV19
CASGGRREQFF | TGTGCCAGCGGGGGGAGGCGTGAGCAGTTCTTC | TRBJ2-1 | 11 | NA | many | TRBV14
CSARVWGQNTGELFF | TGCAGTGCTAGAGTGTGGGGGCAGAACACCGGGGAGCTGTTTTTT | TRBJ2-2 | 15 | NA | many | TRBV20-1
CSATPSATGGRNYGYTF | TGCAGCGCAACCCCGTCCGCGACAGGGGGCCGAAACTATGGCTACACCTTC | TRBJ1-2 | 17 | TRBD1 | many | TRBV29-1
CASRKQGDTEAFF | TGTGCCAGCAGGAAACAGGGAGACACTGAAGCTTTCTTT | TRBJ1-1 | 13 | NA | many | TRBV27
CSVGLDAGELFF | TGCAGCGTCGGACTGGACGCCGGGGAGCTGTTTTTT | TRBJ2-2 | 12 | NA | NA | TRBV29-1
CASTFGQAPYNEQFF | TGTGCCAGCACCTTCGGACAGGCTCCTTACAATGAGCAGTTCTTC | TRBJ2-1 | 15 | TRBD1 | many | TRBV9
CASSRPAGTEAFF | TGTGCCAGCAGCCGCCCAGCTGGCACTGAAGCTTTCTTT | TRBJ1-1 | 13 | NA | many | TRBV3-1